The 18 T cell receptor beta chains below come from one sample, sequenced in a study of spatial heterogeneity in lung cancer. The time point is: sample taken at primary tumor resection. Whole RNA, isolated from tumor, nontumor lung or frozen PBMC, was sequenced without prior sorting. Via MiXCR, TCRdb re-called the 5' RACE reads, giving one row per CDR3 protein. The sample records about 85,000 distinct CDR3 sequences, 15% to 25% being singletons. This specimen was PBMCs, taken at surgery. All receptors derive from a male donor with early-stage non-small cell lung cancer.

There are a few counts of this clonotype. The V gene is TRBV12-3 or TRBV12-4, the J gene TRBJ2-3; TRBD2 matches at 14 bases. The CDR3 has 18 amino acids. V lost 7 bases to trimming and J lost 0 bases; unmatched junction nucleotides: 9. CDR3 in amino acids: CASTRTSGGPKSTDTQYF. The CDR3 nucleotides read TGTGCCAGCACCCGGACTAGCGGGGGGCCGAAAAGCACAGATACGCAGTATTTT.

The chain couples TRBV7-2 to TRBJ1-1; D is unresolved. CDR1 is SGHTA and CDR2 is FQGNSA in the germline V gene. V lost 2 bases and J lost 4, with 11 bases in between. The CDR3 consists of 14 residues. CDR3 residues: CASSLPRSGTEAFF. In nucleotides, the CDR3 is TGTGCCAGCAGCTTACCCAGGTCTGGCACTGAAGCTTTCTTT.

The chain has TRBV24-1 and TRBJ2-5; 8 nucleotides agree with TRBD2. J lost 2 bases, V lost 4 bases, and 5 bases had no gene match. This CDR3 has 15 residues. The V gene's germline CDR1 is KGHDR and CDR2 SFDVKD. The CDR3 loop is CATSDPTSVQETQYF. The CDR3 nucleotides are TGTGCCACCAGTGACCCGACTAGCGTTCAAGAGACCCAGTACTTC.

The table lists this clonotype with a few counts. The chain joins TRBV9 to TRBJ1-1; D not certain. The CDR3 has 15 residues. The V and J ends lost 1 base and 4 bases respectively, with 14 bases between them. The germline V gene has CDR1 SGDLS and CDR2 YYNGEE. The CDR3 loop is CASSVSSLKGTEAFF. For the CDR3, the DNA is TGTGCCAGCAGCGTAAGCTCATTGAAGGGCACTGAAGCTTTCTTT. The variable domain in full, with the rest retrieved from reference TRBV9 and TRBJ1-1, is DSGVTQTPKHLITATGQRVTLRCSPRSGDLSVYWYQQSLDQGLQFLIQYYNGEERAKGNILERFSAQQFPDLHSELNLSSLELGDSALYFCASSVSSLKGTEAFFGQGTRLTVV.

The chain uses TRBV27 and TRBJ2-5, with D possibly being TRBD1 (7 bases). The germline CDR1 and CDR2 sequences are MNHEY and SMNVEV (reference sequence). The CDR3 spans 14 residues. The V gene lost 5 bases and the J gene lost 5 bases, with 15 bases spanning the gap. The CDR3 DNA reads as TGTGCCAGCAGTCCCGGGGCAGGGGGGGAGACCCAGTACTTC. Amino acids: CASSPGAGGETQYF.

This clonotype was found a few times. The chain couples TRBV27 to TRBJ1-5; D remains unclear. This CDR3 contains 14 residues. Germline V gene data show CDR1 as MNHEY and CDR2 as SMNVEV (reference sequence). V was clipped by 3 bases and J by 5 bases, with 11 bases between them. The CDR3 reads CASSFGPGDQPQHF. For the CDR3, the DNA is TGTGCCAGCAGTTTTGGACCCGGGGATCAGCCCCAGCATTTT.

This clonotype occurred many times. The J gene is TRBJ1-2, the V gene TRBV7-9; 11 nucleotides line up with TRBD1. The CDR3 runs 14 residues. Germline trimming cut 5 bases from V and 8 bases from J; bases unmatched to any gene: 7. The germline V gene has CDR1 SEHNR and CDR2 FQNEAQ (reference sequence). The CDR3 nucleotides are TGTGCCAGCAGCGCCGGACAGGGGGCAAGAGGCTACACCTTC. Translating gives CASSAGQGARGYTF.

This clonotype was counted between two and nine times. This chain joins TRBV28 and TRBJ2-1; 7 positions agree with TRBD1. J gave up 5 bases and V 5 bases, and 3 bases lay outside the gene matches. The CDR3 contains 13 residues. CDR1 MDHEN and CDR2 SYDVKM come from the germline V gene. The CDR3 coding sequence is TGTGCCAGCAGTGTCCAGGGGGACAATGAGCAGTTCTTC. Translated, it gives CASSVQGDNEQFF.

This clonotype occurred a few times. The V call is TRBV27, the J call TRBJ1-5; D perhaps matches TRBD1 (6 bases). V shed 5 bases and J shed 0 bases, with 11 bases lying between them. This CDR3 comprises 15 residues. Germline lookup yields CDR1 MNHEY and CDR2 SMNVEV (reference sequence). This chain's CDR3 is CASSPDRRSNQPQHF. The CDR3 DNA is TGTGCCAGCAGTCCGGACAGACGTAGCAATCAGCCCCAGCATTTT.

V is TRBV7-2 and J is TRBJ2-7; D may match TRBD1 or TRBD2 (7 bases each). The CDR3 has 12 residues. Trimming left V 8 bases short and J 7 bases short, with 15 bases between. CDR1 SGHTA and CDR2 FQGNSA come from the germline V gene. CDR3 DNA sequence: TGTGCCAGCCAGGGGGGGGCGCGGGAGCAGTACTTC. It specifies CASQGGAREQYF.

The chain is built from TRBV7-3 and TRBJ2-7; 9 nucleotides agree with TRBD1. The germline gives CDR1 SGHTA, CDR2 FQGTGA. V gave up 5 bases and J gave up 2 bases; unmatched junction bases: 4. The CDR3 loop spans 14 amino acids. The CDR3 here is CASSVTGGPYEQYF. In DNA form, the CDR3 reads TGTGCCAGCAGCGTGACAGGGGGTCCCTACGAGCAGTACTTC.

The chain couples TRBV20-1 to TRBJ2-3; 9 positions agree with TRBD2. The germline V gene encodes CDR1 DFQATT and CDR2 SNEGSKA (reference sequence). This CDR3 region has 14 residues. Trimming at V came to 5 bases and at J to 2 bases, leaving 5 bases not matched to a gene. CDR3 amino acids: CSAPTSGYTDTQYF. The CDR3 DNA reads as TGCAGTGCTCCGACTAGCGGATACACAGATACGCAGTATTTT.

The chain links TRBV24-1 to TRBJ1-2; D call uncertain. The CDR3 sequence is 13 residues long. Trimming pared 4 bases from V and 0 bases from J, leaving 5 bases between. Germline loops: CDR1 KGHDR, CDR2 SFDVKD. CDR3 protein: CATSEAANYGYTF. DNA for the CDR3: TGTGCCACCAGTGAGGCAGCTAACTATGGCTACACCTTC.

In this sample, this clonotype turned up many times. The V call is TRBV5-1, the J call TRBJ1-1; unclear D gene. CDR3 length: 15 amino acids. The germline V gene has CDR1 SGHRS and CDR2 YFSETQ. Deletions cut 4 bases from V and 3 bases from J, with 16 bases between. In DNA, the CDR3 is TGCGCCAGCAGCCAATCAAGGCTACCGGACACTGAAGCTTTCTTT. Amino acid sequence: CASSQSRLPDTEAFF. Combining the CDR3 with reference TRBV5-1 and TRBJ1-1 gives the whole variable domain KAGVTQTPRYLIKTRGQQVTLSCSPISGHRSVSWYQQTPGQGLQFLFEYFSETQRNKGNFPGRFSGRQFSNSRSEMNVSTLELGDSALYLCASSQSRLPDTEAFFGQGTRLTVV.

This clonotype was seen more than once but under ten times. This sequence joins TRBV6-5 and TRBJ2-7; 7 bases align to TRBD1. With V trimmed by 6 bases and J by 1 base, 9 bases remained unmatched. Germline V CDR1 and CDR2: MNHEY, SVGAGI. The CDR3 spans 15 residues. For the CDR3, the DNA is TGTGCCAGCAGATACGACAGGGAGCTATCCTACGAGCAGTACTTC. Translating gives CASRYDRELSYEQYF.

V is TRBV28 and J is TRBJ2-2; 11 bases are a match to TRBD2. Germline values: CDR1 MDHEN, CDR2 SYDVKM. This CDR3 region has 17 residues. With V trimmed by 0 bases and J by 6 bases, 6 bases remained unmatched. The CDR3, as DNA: TGTGCCAGCAGTTTATGGCGTCTAGCGGGAGGCCCCGGGGAGCTGTTTTTT. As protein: CASSLWRLAGGPGELFF.

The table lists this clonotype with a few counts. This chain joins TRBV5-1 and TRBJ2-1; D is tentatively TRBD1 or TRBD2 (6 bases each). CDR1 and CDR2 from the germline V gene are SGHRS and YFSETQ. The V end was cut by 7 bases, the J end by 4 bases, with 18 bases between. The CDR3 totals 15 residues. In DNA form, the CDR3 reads TGCGCCAGCTCCCGCGACGGGGGCACATACAATGAGCAGTTCTTC. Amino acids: CASSRDGGTYNEQFF. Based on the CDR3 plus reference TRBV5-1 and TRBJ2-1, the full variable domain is KAGVTQTPRYLIKTRGQQVTLSCSPISGHRSVSWYQQTPGQGLQFLFEYFSETQRNKGNFPGRFSGRQFSNSRSEMNVSTLELGDSALYLCASSRDGGTYNEQFFGPGTRLTVL.

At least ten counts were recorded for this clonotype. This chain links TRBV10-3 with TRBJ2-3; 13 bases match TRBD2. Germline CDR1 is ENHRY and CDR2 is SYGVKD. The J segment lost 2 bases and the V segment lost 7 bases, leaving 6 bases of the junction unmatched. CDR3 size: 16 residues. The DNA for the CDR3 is TGTGCCATCACTCCTGGGACTAGCGGGACCACAGATACGCAGTATTTT. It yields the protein CAITPGTSGTTDTQYF.